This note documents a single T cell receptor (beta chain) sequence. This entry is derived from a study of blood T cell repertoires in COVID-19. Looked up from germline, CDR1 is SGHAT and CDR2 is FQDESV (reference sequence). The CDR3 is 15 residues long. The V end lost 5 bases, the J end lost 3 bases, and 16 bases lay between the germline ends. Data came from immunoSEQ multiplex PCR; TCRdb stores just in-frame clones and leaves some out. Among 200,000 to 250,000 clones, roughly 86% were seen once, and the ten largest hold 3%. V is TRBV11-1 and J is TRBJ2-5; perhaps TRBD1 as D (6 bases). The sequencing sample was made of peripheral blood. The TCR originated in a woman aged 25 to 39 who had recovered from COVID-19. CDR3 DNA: TGTGCCAGCAGCCCATACTCAGGACAGAAAGAGACCCAGTACTTC. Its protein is CASSPYSGQKETQYF. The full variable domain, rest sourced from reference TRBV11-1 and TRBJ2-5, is EAEVAQSPRYKITEKSQAVAFWCDPISGHATLYWYRQILGQGPELLVQFQDESVVDDSQLPKDRFSAERLKGVDSTLKIQPAELGDSAMYLCASSPYSGQKETQYFGPGTRLLVL.